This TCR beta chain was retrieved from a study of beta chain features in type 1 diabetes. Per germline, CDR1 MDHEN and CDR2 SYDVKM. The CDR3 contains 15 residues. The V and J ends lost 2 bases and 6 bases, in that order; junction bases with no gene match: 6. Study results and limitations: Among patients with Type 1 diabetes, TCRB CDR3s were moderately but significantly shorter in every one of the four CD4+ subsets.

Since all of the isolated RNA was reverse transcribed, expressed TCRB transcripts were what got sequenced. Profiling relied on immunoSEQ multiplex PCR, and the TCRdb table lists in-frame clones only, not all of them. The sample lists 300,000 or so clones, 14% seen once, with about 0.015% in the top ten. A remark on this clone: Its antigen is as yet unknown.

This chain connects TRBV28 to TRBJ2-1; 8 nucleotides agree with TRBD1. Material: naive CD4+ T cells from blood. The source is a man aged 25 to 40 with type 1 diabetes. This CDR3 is CASSLPPGQGNEQFF. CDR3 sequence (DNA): TGTGCCAGCAGTTTACCCCCCGGACAGGGCAATGAGCAGTTCTTC.